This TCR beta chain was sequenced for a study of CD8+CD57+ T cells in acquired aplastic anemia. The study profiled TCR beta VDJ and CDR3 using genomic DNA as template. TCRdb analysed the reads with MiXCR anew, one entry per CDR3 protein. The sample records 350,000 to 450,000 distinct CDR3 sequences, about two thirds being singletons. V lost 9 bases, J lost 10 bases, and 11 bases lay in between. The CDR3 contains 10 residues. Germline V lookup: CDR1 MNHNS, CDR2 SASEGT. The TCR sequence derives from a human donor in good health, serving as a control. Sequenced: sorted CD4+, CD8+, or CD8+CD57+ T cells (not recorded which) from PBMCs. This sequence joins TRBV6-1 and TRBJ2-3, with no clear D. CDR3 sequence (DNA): TGTGCCAGTTGGGTAATGTCGCAGTATTTT. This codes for CASWVMSQYF.